This paragraph covers one T cell receptor beta chain sequence. Its antigen is still unknown. Base-call qualities are not available, and no considerably larger clone is one nucleotide away. TCR CDR3 regions were amplified from genomic DNA by multiplex PCR using the deep immunoSEQ assay. For each cell subset, the extracted genomic DNA was distributed evenly across all wells of several immunoSEQ 96-well plates, and each plate served as one replicate. Each replicate PCR for sorted subsets received around 210 ng genomic DNA, equal to about 30,000 T cell genomes. Purified libraries were measured with a Qubit 3.0 fluorometer, size-checked on a Bioanalyzer 2100, and measured again with the KAPA Library Quantification kit. Every immunoSEQ 96-well plate was sequenced on a separate single-read 150-cycle Illumina NextSeq 550 flow cell. In the original analysis: Because only junctional sequences without quality scores were contained in the immunoSEQ output, filtering matching that applied to full-length reads could not be performed. Sequences were annotated with PyIR, a Python wrapper for IgBLAST v1.9, and V/J genes and CDR3 were assigned using IMGT germline references. Any read was removed if the V/J assignment was weak (E-value above 1e-6), the CDR3 was missing, or the read contained stop codons, out-of-frame junctions, or ambiguous translated residues. A V3J clonotype was defined by an identical inferred V gene, J gene, and CDR3 amino acid sequence. The percentage overlap between two repertoires was calculated by dividing the number of shared unique clonotypes by the size of the smaller repertoire. Three approaches were used to assess repertoire richness: RTK rarefaction, the Chao1 estimator, and Recon v2.1 estimates of unobserved clonotypes. Generation probabilities for all TCRbeta clonotypes obtained by the gDNA method from a handful of donors were computed using OLGA. TCRdb obtained this table from immuneACCESS and retained in-frame rearrangements with V and J assigned. These tables miss some clones; where compared with another copy, unresolved V genes account for less than half of the shortfall, and the remainder is unexplained. Clone size and V and J calls were adopted from that table, with D and trimming inferred from the DNA. The sample table lists under 2,500,000 clones, more than 90% of them with a count of one. The biggest ten clones account for more than 0.1% of the sample.

The germline V gene specifies SNHLY as CDR1 and FYNNEI as CDR2. V is trimmed back by 4 bases and J by 7 bases, and the junction contains 8 bases that no gene match accounts for. The CDR3 sequence holds 15 residues, the cysteine and phenylalanine included. Only the CDR3 DNA stays, 45 bases, in frame from base 1. The data are from a study of shared clonotypes between healthy human individuals (TCRdb year 2020). As for the study more broadly: The cohort included three men and a couple of women between 18 and 49 years of age. Per donor, leukapheresis produced somewhere between about 0.8 and 9 billion PBMCs. For each donor, three plates each were used for CD4 naive and CD4 memory, two plates were used for CD8 naive, and one plate was used for CD8 memory. To estimate repertoire size and how much clonotype sharing occurs between individuals, the study deeply sequenced the blood TCR repertoires of about 5 healthy adults. To increase sequencing depth and limit assay-specific biases, different laboratories used diverse techniques to prepare libraries and sequence TCR repertoires.

The donors were healthy, HIV-negative adults with no recently reported acute infections or vaccinations. Every donor was a Caucasian adult residing in Nashville, Tennessee, USA. CD4+ T cells were enriched through magnetic negative selection, after which naive cells were positively selected on CD45RA and the remaining negative fraction served as the memory subset. After blood collection by leukapheresis, PBMCs were isolated using Ficoll-Histopaque density gradient centrifugation and then cryopreserved in the vapor phase of liquid nitrogen. Analytical flow cytometry was used to check the purity and quantity of every magnetically sorted T cell population. Genomic DNA was isolated from every sorted fraction and measured by UV absorbance on a Nanodrop 2000c. Overall study results and their limits: Higher generation probabilities were observed for clonotypes shared by all four sorted-subset donors than for non-shared clonotypes. Approximately 4.8% of naive CD4, 3% to 3.5% of naive CD8, roughly 2.5% of memory CD4, and approximately 0.4% of memory CD8 clonotypes were shared across a few donors. Based on pairwise subsampling, the degree of clonotype sharing among donors was expected to be affected by sequencing depth. Incomplete sequencing was indicated by rarefaction of sorted-subset datasets, despite the large sequencing depth. Sampling was restricted to blood, and TCR repertoires in tissue are likely to differ from TCR repertoires in blood. Because the study included only a small number of donors, the genetic and exposure-history diversity represented was limited. Naive subsets generally had larger estimated clonotype richness than memory subsets did.

Here the chain combines TRBV2 and TRBJ1-5; 9 of the junction bases match TRBD1. Sequencing was carried out using naive CD4+ T cells sorted from blood. The label giving this sample's cell subset or site can be read as: CD45RA+ positively selected. The source is a man between 18 and 29 years old in good health. The DNA reads as follows: TGTGCCAGCAGTGGAGGGACAGGGTGGGACCAGCCCCAGCATTTT. It encodes CASSGGTGWDQPQHF.